One and the same sample provided the 19 T cell receptor beta chains below, sequenced in a study of blood T cell repertoires in COVID-19 (dated by TCRdb to 2020 to 2022). Library construction relied on the immunoSEQ multiplex PCR assay. What TCRdb holds here is the immuneACCESS table cut down to in-frame rearrangements. Part of the clones is not present; checked against another copy, under half of the missing clones reflect an unresolved V gene, and the others are unexplained. This sample comprises more than 95,000 clones, more than 75% of them detected only once. Approximately 1.5% of the sample goes to the ten largest clones. The specimen was peripheral blood. These receptors all stem from a human donor in a cohort sampled during active COVID-19.

The V and J genes are TRBV5-6 and TRBJ2-2; 9 positions match TRBD2. V lost 2 bases, J lost 6 bases, and 8 bases stayed unmatched. Germline CDR1 reads SGHDT; CDR2 reads YYEEEE. CDR3 size: 16 residues. The CDR3 DNA is TGTGCCAGCAGCTTTTGGCGGGAGGGCCTCTCCGGGGAGCTGTTTTTT. It is translated as CASSFWREGLSGELFF.

The rearrangement joins TRBV5-4 to TRBJ2-3; 12 bases match TRBD2. CDR1 and CDR2 (germline): SGHNT, YYREEE (reference sequence). The CDR3 extends over 17 amino acids. V shed 1 base and J 2 bases; nucleotides not matched to a gene: 5. This CDR3 reads CASSLTSGRPATDTQYF. The CDR3, as DNA: TGTGCCAGCAGCTTGACTAGCGGGAGGCCGGCCACAGATACGCAGTATTTT.

The J gene is TRBJ1-5, the V gene TRBV12-3 or TRBV12-4; the D gene is possibly TRBD1 (6 bases). CDR3 length: 11 amino acids. V lost 6 bases and J lost 10, with 10 bases in between. The CDR3 bases are TGTGCCAGCAGCCAGACAGGTCCCCAGCATTTT. This gives the protein CASSQTGPQHF.

The DNA of the CDR3 is TGTGCCAGCAGCCAGCCGGACCTCGGGCTAGCGATGAGCGGGAGCACAGATACGCAGTATTTT. It encodes CASSQPDLGLAMSGSTDTQYF. The rearrangement uses TRBV4-2 and TRBJ2-3; D might be TRBD2 (6 bases). V was clipped by 3 bases and J by 0 bases, with 28 bases between them. This CDR3 has 21 residues. The V gene's germline CDR1 is LGHNA and CDR2 YNFKEQ.

V gene TRBV6-5 combines with J gene TRBJ2-3; TRBD2 aligns across 8 bases. The trim removed 2 bases at V and 2 bases at J, leaving 3 bases unmatched. This CDR3 has 15 residues. Germline V gene lookup returns CDR1 MNHEY and CDR2 SVGAGI. The CDR3 region is CASSYGRGDTDTQYF. The CDR3 region has the DNA TGTGCCAGCAGTTACGGGCGGGGGGACACAGATACGCAGTATTTT.

This chain links TRBV29-1 with TRBJ2-1; 10 positions match TRBD2. The CDR3 is 14 amino acids. V lost 7 bases, J lost 4 bases, and 7 bases stayed unmatched. Germline CDR1 SQVTM, CDR2 ANQGSEA. CDR3 residues: CSAEGLAEYNEQFF. CDR3 in DNA: TGCAGCGCCGAAGGACTAGCGGAATACAATGAGCAGTTCTTC.

This clone was seen once. The V and J genes are TRBV4-1 and TRBJ2-3, with a tentative D call TRBD1 (6 bases). V was clipped by 1 base and J by 4 bases, with 12 bases between them. Per the germline V gene, CDR1 is MGHRA and CDR2 is YSYEKL. The CDR3 has 15 amino acids. The CDR3 reads CASSQVPGVADTQYF. The CDR3 DNA sequence: TGCGCCAGCAGCCAAGTCCCAGGGGTGGCAGATACGCAGTATTTT.

The CDR3 bases are TGTGCCAGCAGTTTAGGGGGGAGCAATCAGCCCCAGCATTTT. Amino acid sequence: CASSLGGSNQPQHF. The rearrangement joins TRBV28 to TRBJ1-5, with D possibly matching TRBD1 (5 bases). V was pared by 2 bases and J by 1 base, with 6 bases between. Per germline, CDR1 MDHEN and CDR2 SYDVKM. The CDR3 extends over 14 amino acids.

Written as DNA, the CDR3 is TGCGCCAGCAAAAATCCGGGAGGCACAGATACGCAGTATTTT. This translates into CASKNPGGTDTQYF. The chain links TRBV5-1 to TRBJ2-3, with D perhaps TRBD2 (6 bases). Germline V gene data show CDR1 as SGHRS and CDR2 as YFSETQ. The CDR3 sequence is 14 residues long. The germline V and J ends were trimmed by 6 bases and 1 base, with 12 bases remaining between them.

The chain is built from TRBV4-2 and TRBJ2-3; TRBD2 agrees at 9 bases. This CDR3 spans 17 amino acids. The V gene end was trimmed by 0 bases and the J gene end by 0 bases; junction bases not matched to a gene: 4. Per germline, CDR1 LGHNA and CDR2 YNFKEQ. The CDR3 sequence is CASSQDYSGSSTDTQYF. In DNA form, the CDR3 reads TGTGCCAGCAGCCAAGATTATAGCGGGAGTAGCACAGATACGCAGTATTTT.

V gene TRBV7-9 combines with J gene TRBJ1-1, with D perhaps TRBD1 (5 bases). V was clipped by 4 bases and J by 4 bases, with 16 bases between them. This CDR3 has 15 amino acids. CDR1 SEHNR and CDR2 FQNEAQ come from the germline V gene (reference sequence). CDR3 in DNA: TGTGCCAGCAGCTATACCACGGGGGTCGGCACTGAAGCTTTCTTT. As protein: CASSYTTGVGTEAFF. Supplemented by reference TRBV7-9 and TRBJ1-1, the full variable domain reads DTGVSQNPRHKITKRGQNVTFRCDPISEHNRLYWYRQTLGQGPEFLTYFQNEAQLEKSRLLSDRFSAERPKGSFSTLEIQRTEQGDSAMYLCASSYTTGVGTEAFFGQGTRLTVV.

This clone was counted once. The J gene is TRBJ1-2, the V gene TRBV5-1; D gene ambiguous. CDR3 length: 13 residues. CDR1 and CDR2 (germline): SGHRS, YFSETQ. Trimming cost V 1 base and J 3 bases, with 7 bases left between them. The CDR3 loop reads CASSLTLDYGYTF. The CDR3 DNA reads as TGCGCCAGCAGCTTGACCCTAGACTATGGCTACACCTTC.

The V and J genes are TRBV24-1 and TRBJ2-2; the D gene is possibly TRBD2 (6 bases). Trimming stripped 9 bases from V and 2 bases from J, with 12 bases between. This CDR3 contains 14 residues. The germline V gene encodes CDR1 KGHDR and CDR2 SFDVKD. The DNA for the CDR3 is TGTGCCACCGGGGGACTTCTTAACACCGGGGAGCTGTTTTTT. As protein: CATGGLLNTGELFF.

The chain employs TRBV5-6 and TRBJ2-5; D call uncertain. This CDR3 has 14 amino acids. The germline gives CDR1 SGHDT, CDR2 YYEEEE. V was shortened by 6 bases and J by 0 bases, with 12 bases between the two germline ends. The DNA for the CDR3 is TGTGCCAGCACATTCGGTTATAACCAAGAGACCCAGTACTTC. This translates into CASTFGYNQETQYF.

This chain uses TRBV6-5 with TRBJ2-7; D is undetermined. The length of the CDR3 is 14 residues. V lost 5 bases and J 2 bases, leaving 13 bases between the germline ends. Germline loops: CDR1 MNHEY, CDR2 SVGAGI. The CDR3 coding sequence is TGTGCCAGCAGTCCCCGGGTGTATCCCTACGAGCAGTACTTC. Protein sequence: CASSPRVYPYEQYF.

The chain recombines TRBV5-5 with TRBJ1-2, with 9 bases identical to TRBD1. This CDR3 has 14 residues. Trimming at V came to 4 bases and at J to 7 bases, leaving 8 bases not matched to a gene. Germline lookup yields CDR1 SGHKS and CDR2 YYEKEE (reference sequence). This CDR3 reads CASSPDRGMLGYTF. CDR3 DNA sequence: TGTGCCAGCAGCCCGGACAGGGGAATGCTTGGCTACACCTTC. The entire variable domain, with the rest obtained from reference TRBV5-5 and TRBJ1-2, is as follows: DAGVTQSPTHLIKTRGQQVTLRCSPISGHKSVSWYQQVLGQGPQFIFQYYEKEERGRGNFPDRFSARQFPNYSSELNVNALLLGDSALYLCASSPDRGMLGYTFGSGTRLTVV.

This chain links TRBV7-9 with TRBJ2-1, with D possibly being TRBD1 (5 bases). This CDR3 spans 16 amino acids. Trimming cost V 5 bases and J 2 bases, with 16 bases left between them. Germline V lookup: CDR1 SEHNR, CDR2 FQNEAQ (reference sequence). In DNA form, the CDR3 reads TGTGCCAGCAGCCATCCCCCAGCAGGGACCTACAATGAGCAGTTCTTC. Protein product: CASSHPPAGTYNEQFF.

This chain joins TRBV13 and TRBJ2-1; tentatively, D is TRBD2 (7 bases). This CDR3 is built from 13 residues. V was cut by 5 bases and J by 5 bases, with 10 bases left in between. CDR1 is PRHDT, CDR2 FYEKMQ, per germline (reference sequence). CDR3 nucleotides: TGTGCCAGCAGCGCGCGGGGGCACAATGAGCAGTTCTTC. It is translated as CASSARGHNEQFF.

This clone was seen just once. The chain is built from TRBV11-2 and TRBJ1-2, with D possibly TRBD1 on 5 matching bases. CDR1 SGHAT and CDR2 FQNNGV come from the germline V gene. V lost 6 bases and J lost 2, with 10 bases in between. This CDR3 contains 13 residues. CDR3 amino acids: CASSPDSNYGYTF. The CDR3 DNA follows: TGTGCCAGCAGTCCCGACAGCAACTATGGCTACACCTTC.